One sample yielded the 30 T cell receptor beta chains listed below, sequenced in a study of blood T cell repertoires in COVID-19 (dated by TCRdb to about 2020). The library was produced with the immunoSEQ multiplex PCR assay. TCRdb retrieved this table from immuneACCESS and kept in-frame rearrangements only. Not all clones are present; in checked studies, unresolved V genes account for under half, and no reason is known for the remainder. This sample is represented by almost 400,000 clones; 85% to 90% of them were singletons. Less than 2% of the sample is in the top ten clones. Sample: PBMCs or T cells enriched from blood (not recorded which). The receptors were gathered from a woman younger than 45 who had recovered from COVID-19.

J is TRBJ2-1 and V is TRBV30; 11 bases agree with TRBD2. Germline CDR1 is GTSNPN and CDR2 is SVGIG (reference sequence). V was pared by 4 bases and J by 5 bases, with 19 bases of the junction left unmatched. The CDR3 is made up of 19 amino acids. CDR3 sequence (DNA): TGTGCCTGGAACCCCCAGTGGGGTAGCGGGAGGGCGGTAGACAATGAGCAGTTCTTC. Protein sequence: CAWNPQWGSGRAVDNEQFF.

CDR3 loop: CASSHSSSGARDSIQYF. CDR3 DNA sequence: TGTGCCAGCAGCCACTCCTCCAGCGGGGCCCGCGATTCCATTCAGTACTTC. The rearrangement uses TRBV3-1 (or the pseudogene TRBV3-2) and TRBJ2-4, with 7 bases matching TRBD2. The CDR3 has 17 amino acids. Germline lookup yields CDR1 LGHDT and CDR2 YNNKEL (reference sequence). V dropped 3 bases and J dropped 9; count of bases not matched to a gene: 17.

The rearrangement joins TRBV11-3 to TRBJ2-3, with a possible D match to TRBD1 (5 bases). The germline V gene has CDR1 SGHNT and CDR2 YENEEA. The CDR3 is 20 amino acids. Trimming cost V 0 bases and J 4 bases, with 26 bases left between them. CDR3 amino acids: CASSLDSQTVAFPFPDTQYF. CDR3 coding DNA: TGTGCCAGCAGCTTAGACTCGCAGACAGTAGCTTTCCCGTTCCCAGATACGCAGTATTTT.

This clone was observed a few times. The chain is built from TRBV30 and TRBJ1-2; TRBD1 might be the D (5 bases). Germline V gives CDR1 GTSNPN, CDR2 SVGIG (reference sequence). This CDR3 contains 13 residues. The V and J ends lost 3 bases and 4 bases respectively, with 12 bases between them. The CDR3 region is CAWSAGRSYGYTF. CDR3 nucleotides: TGTGCCTGGAGCGCGGGACGGAGCTATGGCTACACCTTC.

V and J are TRBV6-5 and TRBJ1-1; D is uncertain. V was shortened by 7 bases and J by 0 bases, with 12 bases between the two germline ends. The CDR3 sequence is 14 residues long. Germline V gene data show CDR1 as MNHEY and CDR2 as SVGAGI. The CDR3, as DNA: TGTGCCAGCAAACAACAGAACATGAACACTGAAGCTTTCTTT. Translated, it gives CASKQQNMNTEAFF.

This chain links TRBV6-5 with TRBJ1-4, with 9 bases that match TRBD1. The V gene end was trimmed by 4 bases and the J gene end by 8 bases; junction bases not matched to a gene: 11. Germline CDR1 is MNHEY and CDR2 is SVGAGI. The CDR3 sequence is 16 residues long. CDR3 nucleotides: TGTGCCAGCAGTTTTCAACAGGGGGCCTTGGGGGAAAAACTGTTTTTT. Amino acids: CASSFQQGALGEKLFF.

This clone was detected once. V is TRBV7-9 and J is TRBJ2-2; D is perhaps TRBD1 (5 bases). CDR1 is SEHNR, CDR2 FQNEAQ, per germline (reference sequence). V lost 4 bases and J 6 bases, leaving 15 bases between the germline ends. This CDR3 has 15 residues. The CDR3 loop reads CASSSQGAVAGELFF. CDR3 nucleotides: TGTGCCAGCAGCTCCCAAGGGGCCGTGGCCGGGGAGCTGTTTTTT.

The chain recombines TRBV11-3 with TRBJ2-1; 12 bases line up with TRBD2. V dropped 2 bases and J dropped 7; count of bases not matched to a gene: 6. The CDR3 totals 16 residues. Germline values: CDR1 SGHNT, CDR2 YENEEA. The CDR3 region is CASSLTLAGGGNEQFF. CDR3 in DNA: TGTGCCAGCAGCTTAACGCTAGCGGGAGGGGGGAATGAGCAGTTCTTC. Supplemented by reference TRBV11-3 and TRBJ2-1, the full variable domain reads EAGVVQSPRYKIIEKKQPVAFWCNPISGHNTLYWYLQNLGQGPELLIRYENEEAVDDSQLPKDRFSAERLKGVDSTLKIQPAELGDSAVYLCASSLTLAGGGNEQFFGPGTRLTVL.

This clone appeared a single time. V gene TRBV5-6 combines with J gene TRBJ2-2; TRBD1 might be the D (5 bases). Looked up from germline, CDR1 is SGHDT and CDR2 is YYEEEE. Trimming stripped 0 bases from V and 2 bases from J, with 11 bases between. This CDR3 has 16 amino acids. DNA for the CDR3: TGTGCCAGCAGCTTGGAGCAGGGCATAAACACCGGGGAGCTGTTTTTT. Protein sequence: CASSLEQGINTGELFF. Full variable domain (rest looked up from reference TRBV5-6 and TRBJ2-2): DAGVTQSPTHLIKTRGQQVTLRCSPKSGHDTVSWYQQALGQGPQFIFQYYEEEERQRGNFPDRFSGHQFPNYSSELNVNALLLGDSALYLCASSLEQGINTGELFFGEGSRLTVL.

This chain uses TRBV10-3 with TRBJ2-1; TRBD2 matches at 12 bases. Germline trimming cut 10 bases from V and 7 bases from J; bases unmatched to any gene: 11. CDR3 length: 15 residues. Per the germline V gene, CDR1 is ENHRY and CDR2 is SYGVKD. The CDR3, as DNA: TGTGCCACGGGGAAAGGACTAGCGGGATCTAATGAGCAGTTCTTC. The encoded protein is CATGKGLAGSNEQFF.

CDR3 protein: CASSQEEGMVNNEQFF. The CDR3 bases are TGTGCCAGCAGCCAAGAGGAGGGAATGGTTAACAATGAGCAGTTCTTC. J is TRBJ2-1 and V is TRBV4-2; D perhaps matches TRBD2 (6 bases). V dropped 0 bases and J dropped 5 bases, with 14 bases sitting between them. CDR1 is LGHNA and CDR2 is YNFKEQ in the germline V gene. This CDR3 is built from 16 residues.

CDR3 in amino acids: CASSLVAVYNEQFF. CDR3 nucleotide sequence: TGCGCCAGCAGCTTGGTGGCAGTCTACAATGAGCAGTTCTTC. The chain is built from TRBV5-1 and TRBJ2-1; D remains ambiguous. The CDR3 is 14 amino acids. V lost 0 bases and J lost 3, with 7 bases in between. Germline V CDR1 and CDR2: SGHRS, YFSETQ.

This clone appeared once. Mismatch with germline at one junction end may stem from a read error. The V gene is TRBV2, the J gene TRBJ2-1, with 7 bases matching TRBD1. The length of the CDR3 is 15 residues. Germline values: CDR1 SNHLY, CDR2 FYNNEI. CDR3 amino acids: CASSEGTDTYNEQFF. CDR3 nucleotide sequence: TGTGCCAGCAGCGAAGGGACAGATACCTACAATGAGCAGTTCTTC.

The gene calls are TRBV10-3 and TRBJ2-1, with 10 nucleotides matching TRBD2. The CDR3 contains 16 residues. V trimming: 7 bases; J trimming: 2 bases; junction bases outside the gene matches: 8. From germline, CDR1 is ENHRY and CDR2 SYGVKD. The CDR3 reads CAIKAVLAGAYNEQFF. The CDR3 nucleotides are TGTGCCATCAAAGCCGTCCTAGCGGGAGCCTACAATGAGCAGTTCTTC.

The chain employs TRBV7-2 and TRBJ1-6; no clear D. The CDR3 is 13 residues long. CDR1 and CDR2 (germline): SGHTA, FQGNSA. The ends were cut back, 8 bases at V and 7 bases at J, with 12 bases in the middle. The CDR3 sequence is CASSNSPNSPLHF. The CDR3 coding sequence is TGTGCCAGCTCCAATAGCCCAAATTCACCCCTCCACTTT. The entire variable domain, with the rest obtained from reference TRBV7-2 and TRBJ1-6, is as follows: GAGVSQSPSNKVTEKGKDVELRCDPISGHTALYWYRQSLGQGLEFLIYFQGNSAPDKSGLPSDRFSAERTGGSVSTLTIQRTQQEDSAVYLCASSNSPNSPLHFGNGTRLTVT.

In DNA form, the CDR3 reads TGTGCCAGCAGGGGCATCACAAACACCATATATTTT. As protein: CASRGITNTIYF. The gene calls are TRBV12-3 or TRBV12-4 and TRBJ1-3, with no clear D. CDR3 size: 12 residues. V was shortened by 6 bases and J by 6 bases, with 9 bases between the two germline ends.

This chain links TRBV18 with TRBJ2-1; no reliable D call. CDR1 and CDR2 (germline): KGHSH, LQKENI. The V end lost 2 bases, the J end lost 7 bases, and 9 bases lay between the germline ends. The CDR3 has 13 amino acids. The CDR3 is CASSPEQENEQFF. Here the CDR3 DNA reads TGTGCCAGCTCACCAGAGCAGGAAAATGAGCAGTTCTTC.

The chain recombines TRBV7-2 with TRBJ2-1, with D possibly TRBD1 on 6 matching bases. The CDR3 totals 14 residues. From germline, CDR1 is SGHTA and CDR2 FQGNSA. V lost 4 bases and J 5 bases, leaving 12 bases between the germline ends. As DNA, the CDR3 is TGTGCCAGCAGCTCCGGACAGACAAACAATGAGCAGTTCTTC. Translation: CASSSGQTNNEQFF.

V and J are TRBV7-9 and TRBJ1-1, with no clear D. This CDR3 is 13 amino acids long. Germline CDR1 is SEHNR and CDR2 is FQNEAQ (reference sequence). The V end lost 3 bases, the J end lost 3 bases, and 8 bases lay between the germline ends. This CDR3 reads CASSFTEYTEAFF. The CDR3 nucleotides read TGTGCCAGCAGCTTTACCGAGTACACTGAAGCTTTCTTT.

The genes are TRBV30 and TRBJ1-6; TRBD1 matches 10 bases. V shed 3 bases, J shed 2 bases, and the junction held 4 bases outside the gene matches. CDR1 GTSNPN and CDR2 SVGIG come from the germline V gene (reference sequence). The CDR3 totals 16 residues. The CDR3: CAWSQGQGPYNSPLHF. The CDR3 nucleotides read TGTGCCTGGAGCCAGGGACAGGGGCCCTATAATTCACCCCTCCACTTT.

This chain uses TRBV18 with TRBJ2-1; D remains ambiguous. From germline, CDR1 is KGHSH and CDR2 LQKENI. V shed 5 bases and J shed 0 bases, with 14 bases lying between them. CDR3 length equals 16 residues. The chain's CDR3 is CASSAQTIVSYNEQFF. CDR3 DNA sequence: TGTGCCAGCTCAGCGCAGACAATAGTCTCCTACAATGAGCAGTTCTTC.

This clone was recorded only once. The chain recombines TRBV5-1 with TRBJ1-1; no definite D call. The germline gives CDR1 SGHRS, CDR2 YFSETQ. Trimming took 1 base from V and 0 from J, leaving 7 bases between them. The CDR3 has 14 amino acids. Here the CDR3 DNA reads TGCGCCAGCAGCTTGTTAGTAATGAACACTGAAGCTTTCTTT. It is translated as CASSLLVMNTEAFF.

This chain links TRBV27 with TRBJ2-3; TRBD1 aligns across 9 bases. The CDR3 has 20 residues. CDR1 is MNHEY, CDR2 SMNVEV, per germline (reference sequence). J was trimmed by 1 base and V by 0 bases; bases with no gene match: 14. CDR3 coding DNA: TGTGCCAGCAGTTTATCGGGACAGGGATCGCGGGAGACCGGCACAGATACGCAGTATTTT. This sequence encodes CASSLSGQGSRETGTDTQYF.

The J gene is TRBJ1-2, the V gene TRBV5-4; TRBD1 aligns across 7 bases. This CDR3 contains 15 residues. Unmatched junction bases numbered 7, after V lost 4 bases and J lost 1 base. In germline, CDR1 is SGHNT, CDR2 YYREEE (reference sequence). The CDR3 is CASSPWDRLNYGYTF. The CDR3 bases are TGTGCCAGCAGCCCCTGGGACAGACTTAACTATGGCTACACCTTC.

This chain uses TRBV19 with TRBJ2-5; 10 bases fit TRBD1. The CDR3 totals 15 residues. J gave up 5 bases and V 5 bases, and 8 bases lay outside the gene matches. Germline loops: CDR1 LNHDA, CDR2 SQIVND (reference sequence). The CDR3, as DNA: TGTGCCAGTAGTGACGCCGGGACAGGGGTCGAGACCCAGTACTTC. This encodes CASSDAGTGVETQYF.

This clone was seen once. The genes are TRBV12-3 or TRBV12-4 and TRBJ2-7; no firm D call. V was trimmed by 5 bases and J by 0 bases, leaving 8 bases between them. The CDR3 covers 13 residues. The CDR3 sequence: CASSRGSSYEQYF. CDR3 DNA: TGTGCCAGCAGTCGAGGAAGCTCCTACGAGCAGTACTTC.

This clone was seen only a few times. This rearrangement joins TRBV28 to TRBJ2-7; 7 nucleotides agree with TRBD1. The length of the CDR3 is 14 residues. From germline, CDR1 is MDHEN and CDR2 SYDVKM. Trimming at V came to 6 bases and at J to 0 bases, leaving 5 bases not matched to a gene. CDR3 coding DNA: TGTGCCAGCAGACAAGGGACAGTCTCCTACGAGCAGTACTTC. Encoded protein: CASRQGTVSYEQYF.

This clone was recorded only once. This chain connects TRBV28 to TRBJ1-6; weak D call: TRBD1 (6 bases). This CDR3 region has 14 residues. V was shortened by 9 bases and J by 10 bases, with 19 bases between the two germline ends. The germline gives CDR1 MDHEN, CDR2 SYDVKM. The CDR3, as DNA: TGTGCCAGTTCGGACAGTACGGTCAACTCACCCCTCCACTTT. Translation: CASSDSTVNSPLHF. The full variable domain, rest sourced from reference TRBV28 and TRBJ1-6, is DVKVTQSSRYLVKRTGEKVFLECVQDMDHENMFWYRQDPGLGLRLIYFSYDVKMKEKGDIPEGYSVSREKKERFSLILESASTNQTSMYLCASSDSTVNSPLHFGNGTRLTVT.

The gene calls are TRBV24-1 and TRBJ2-1; perhaps TRBD1 as D (7 bases). V was clipped by 7 bases and J by 8 bases, with 11 bases between them. Germline V gives CDR1 KGHDR, CDR2 SFDVKD. This CDR3 spans 12 amino acids. CDR3 sequence: CATSGRGDEQFF. CDR3 sequence (DNA): TGTGCCACCAGCGGCAGGGGGGATGAGCAGTTCTTC.

The V and J genes are TRBV7-2 and TRBJ1-2, with a tentative D call TRBD1 (5 bases). V lost 3 bases, J lost 4 bases, and 12 bases lay in between. Looked up from germline, CDR1 is SGHTA and CDR2 is FQGNSA. CDR3 size: 14 residues. The DNA for the CDR3 is TGTGCCAGCAGCTTCGCCGGACAAGTCTATGGCTACACCTTC. Translating it yields CASSFAGQVYGYTF.